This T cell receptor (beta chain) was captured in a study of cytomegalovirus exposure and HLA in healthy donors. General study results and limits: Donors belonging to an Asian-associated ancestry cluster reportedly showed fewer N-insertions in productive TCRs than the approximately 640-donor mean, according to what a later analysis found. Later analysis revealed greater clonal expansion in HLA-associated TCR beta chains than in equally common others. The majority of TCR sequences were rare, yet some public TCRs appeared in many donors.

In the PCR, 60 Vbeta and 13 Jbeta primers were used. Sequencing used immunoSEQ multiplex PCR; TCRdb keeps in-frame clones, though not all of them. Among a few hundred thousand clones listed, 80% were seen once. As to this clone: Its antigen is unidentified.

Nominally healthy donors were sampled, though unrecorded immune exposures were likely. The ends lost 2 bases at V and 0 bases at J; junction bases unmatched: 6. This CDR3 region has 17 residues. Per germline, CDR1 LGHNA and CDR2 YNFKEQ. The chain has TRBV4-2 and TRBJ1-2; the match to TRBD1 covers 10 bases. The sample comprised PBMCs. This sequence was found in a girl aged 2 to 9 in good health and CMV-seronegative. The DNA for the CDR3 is TGTGCCAGCAGCCAACCGGGACAGGGGCCATCTAACTATGGCTACACCTTC. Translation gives CASSQPGQGPSNYGYTF.